Given below is one T cell receptor (beta chain) in context. This clone was seen once. Its antigen is currently not known. No base qualities exist here, and no much larger clone lies one base off it. The sample originates from a study of T cell responses to AZD1222 COVID-19 vaccine (dated by TCRdb to about 2021). Background on the whole study: A total of 230 or so trial participants underwent TCR sequencing, of whom 200 to 220 received two doses of AZD1222 and some 26 received two doses of the MenACWY control vaccine. Trial participants were enrolled into age subgroups of 18-55, 56-69 and 70-plus years, which contained approximately 150, 30 and 60 TCR-sequenced participants, respectively.

From a lookup of the germline V gene (reference sequence), CDR1 and CDR2 are LNHDA and SQIVND. Cut back by 3 bases and 8 bases, the V and J ends lie 13 bases apart. Counted from cysteine to phenylalanine, this CDR3 has 14 amino acids. Here the CDR3 DNA is all that survives: 42 bases in frame from base 1. Reading the label with the study, this specimen's time point is: about 28 days (+/-7) after the second vaccine dose. AZD1222 recipients given second doses at about 4 weeks or at about 12 weeks were pooled, since spike-specific TCR depth and breadth were not found to differ between the two schedules. Vaccinee samples came from UK trials COV001 and COV002, including a single-blind randomized controlled phase 2/3 trial of AZD1222 (ChAdOx1 nCoV-19) in healthy adults. For TCRbeta chain sequencing, PBMC samples from trial participants were taken at day 0 and at day 28 after the second dose. The study at large found these results: Most participants were white British and females outnumbered males, and the authors suggested that clonal diversity may have been underestimated. The vaccine-associated CD4 TCRs covered the entire spike protein, and the dominant responses fell in regions 160-218 and 743-854. Conclusions about previously exposed vaccinees are limited, since just 6 or 7 AZD1222 recipients were seropositive for SARS-CoV-2 at baseline. No day 14 peak-response samples were available, so repertoires were characterized only after the peak T cell response. Reportedly, close to half of the unique spike-specific TCRs recognized epitopes lying outside the regions that are mutated in the B.1.351 and B.1.1.7 variants. A significant rise in spike-specific TCR breadth and depth was observed after two AZD1222 doses relative to day 0 and relative to MenACWY recipients. In the small 56-69-year group, the increase in depth fell short of significance, most likely because of low power.

The CDR3 regions of human TCRbeta chains were analyzed by immunosequencing. The authors' analysis ran thus. Repertoire TCRs were checked for matches against a reference library of SARS-CoV-2-specific TCRs that had been generated using the MIRA antigen-specificity platform. Breadth meant the fraction of unique TCRs that were SARS-CoV-2-associated, whereas depth meant the fraction of total T cells that were SARS-CoV-2-associated. Using the MIRA data, each spike-specific TCR was mapped to the spike region that the TCR reacts to and placed in a CD4 or CD8 class. Log10-transformed breadth and depth values were compared by one-way ANOVA with Sidak's multiple comparisons tests. The immuneACCESS repertoire file appears here via TCRdb, limited to in-frame rearrangements. These files lack a portion of the clones; in checked studies, under half of the deficit traces to unresolved V genes, and the cause of the others is not known. Clone size and V and J calls were adopted from that table, with D and trimming inferred from the DNA. The sample has about 130,000 clones on record, approximately 88% of them singletons. The top ten constitute 4.5% to 6.5% of the sample.

Sample: peripheral blood, taken 28 days after the second AZD1222 dose. The rearrangement combines TRBV19 with TRBJ1-4; the D gene is perhaps TRBD1, from 6 matching bases. The origin of this receptor is an adult who received the AZD1222 COVID-19 vaccine. The CDR3 region reads CASSMDSRGEKLFF. The DNA sequence is as follows: TGTGCCAGTAGTATGGACAGCCGGGGCGAAAAACTGTTTTTT.